This paragraph reports one T cell receptor (beta chain). This clonotype was picked up a small number of times. Its antigen is still unknown. There are no base qualities to consult, and no much larger clone falls within one base. This specimen comes from a study of CD8 T cells in ankylosing spondylitis (dated by TCRdb to 2015 to 2018). At the level of the whole study: T cell receptor beta repertoires were profiled in healthy donors and ankylosing spondylitis patients so that disease-linked TCR variants could be found. In total, the full study cohort was made up of roughly 110 healthy donors and 25 or so ankylosing spondylitis patients. Peripheral blood was sampled, and synovial fluid was also collected from ankylosing spondylitis patients.

Trimming at the junction amounts to 2 bases on V and 6 bases on J, and the germline ends lie 8 bases apart. There are 13 amino acids in the CDR3, from cysteine to phenylalanine inclusive. The CDR3 DNA has 39 bases and is translated from base 1. Results and caveats for the whole study, not just this receptor: A CD8+ phenotype was shown by the disease-linked clones, which were found at relatively low frequencies in peripheral blood. Some motif variants were previously reported in synovial fluid and blood of reactive arthritis patients, suggesting common disease-initiation mechanisms. Blood from ankylosing spondylitis patients appeared to be characterized by a TCR beta motif composed of about eight highly homologous amino acid variants. The disease-linked clones were reported to be significantly enriched in matched synovial fluid samples from ankylosing spondylitis patients.

For sequencing, an Illumina HiSeq 2500 was employed. TCR beta libraries were prepared by quantitative 5'-RACE with molecular barcodes. On the study's bioinformatics: A new computational method based on a probabilistic model of VDJ rearrangement was used to identify disease-linked TCR variants. The public reads were reanalyzed by TCRdb: fastp trimming at Q25, MiXCR alignment, in-frame beta chains only. Entries that share a CDR3 protein sequence are merged under the most common genes and DNA. These V and J calls derive from TCRdb rather than the authors' analysis. The sample table contains 670,000 or so distinct CDR3 sequences; only one count was recorded for 15% to 20% of them. The ten largest clonotypes hold around 20% of the sample.

The sequence joins TRBV12-3 or TRBV12-4 to TRBJ2-1, with the identity of the D gene unclear. The specimen sequenced was blood, either unsorted or a sorted T cell fraction (not recorded which). The origin of this receptor is a male donor with ankylosing spondylitis. The DNA reads as follows: TGTGCCAGCAGTTTACAGTATCTCAATGAGCAGTTCTTC. Translated, this is CASSLQYLNEQFF.